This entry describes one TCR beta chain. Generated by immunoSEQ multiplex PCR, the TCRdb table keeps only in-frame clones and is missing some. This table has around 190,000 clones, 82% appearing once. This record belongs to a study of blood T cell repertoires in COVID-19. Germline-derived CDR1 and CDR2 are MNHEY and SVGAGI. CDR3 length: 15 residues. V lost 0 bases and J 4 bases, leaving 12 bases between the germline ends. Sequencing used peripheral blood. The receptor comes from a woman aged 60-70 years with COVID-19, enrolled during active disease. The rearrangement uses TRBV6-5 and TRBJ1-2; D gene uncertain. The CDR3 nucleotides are TGTGCCAGCAGTTACTCGAGCGGCATTACCTATGGCTACACCTTC. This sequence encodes CASSYSSGITYGYTF.